The 30 T cell receptor beta chains below were found in one sample sequenced in a study of shared clonotypes between healthy human individuals. Naive CD8 cells were CD45RO-negative, positively selected for CCR7, excluding terminally differentiated effector memory CD45RA+ cells. Only in-frame clones appear in the TCRdb table, and some are missing; sequencing was by immunoSEQ multiplex PCR. Of around 580,000 clones listed, roughly 98% are singletons. The sample consisted of naive CD8+ T cells sorted from blood. Receptor source: a man younger than 45 in good health.

The gene calls are TRBV29-1 and TRBJ2-1; D gene uncertain. CDR1 and CDR2 from the germline V gene are SQVTM and ANQGSEA. Trimming pared 2 bases from V and 2 bases from J, leaving 16 bases between. This CDR3 comprises 16 residues. In DNA, the CDR3 is TGCAGCGTTGAACCCTCTCGCGTGCTAACCTACAATGAGCAGTTCTTC. This codes for CSVEPSRVLTYNEQFF.

This rearrangement joins TRBV7-3 to TRBJ2-5, with TRBD2 matching 9 bases. This CDR3 spans 14 amino acids. With 4 bases clipped from V and 1 base from J, the junction kept 1 base outside the gene matches. The germline CDR1 and CDR2 sequences are SGHTA and FQGTGA. The CDR3 DNA reads as TGTGCCAGCAGCTCGACTAGCGGCCAAGAGACCCAGTACTTC. As protein: CASSSTSGQETQYF.

This chain uses TRBV6-5 with TRBJ2-5; tentative D call: TRBD1 (5 bases). V lost 3 bases to trimming and J lost 5 bases, with 13 bases between them. The CDR3 consists of 14 residues. Germline-derived CDR1 and CDR2 are MNHEY and SVGAGI. This CDR3 reads CASSYQQGVETQYF. DNA for the CDR3: TGTGCCAGCAGTTATCAGCAGGGCGTGGAGACCCAGTACTTC.

The chain links TRBV5-4 to TRBJ2-7; D is uncertain. CDR3 length: 11 residues. V lost 4 bases, J lost 0 bases, and 2 bases lay in between. CDR1 and CDR2 from the germline V gene are SGHNT and YYREEE (reference sequence). CDR3 sequence (DNA): TGTGCCAGCAGCGCCTCCTACGAGCAGTACTTC. It codes for CASSASYEQYF.

Notes on this clone: This sample includes further DNA sequences coding for the same CDR3. This sequence joins TRBV28 and TRBJ2-7; no clear D. The germline V gene encodes CDR1 MDHEN and CDR2 SYDVKM. Between the trimmed V and J ends, which lost 4 bases and 1 base, there was a span of 5 bases. This CDR3 is 12 amino acids long. CDR3 loop: CASSSSSYEQYF. The CDR3 DNA is TGTGCCAGCAGTTCCTCTTCCTACGAGCAGTACTTC.

This clone was found once. This chain links TRBV10-2 with TRBJ1-5; D uncertain. This CDR3 has 13 residues. V was pared by 8 bases and J by 7 bases, with 15 bases between. Germline V gene sequence: CDR1 WSHSY, CDR2 SAAADI. In nucleotides, the CDR3 is TGCGCCAGCTCGGGCGGCCCGGGGCAGCCCCAGCATTTT. Protein sequence: CASSGGPGQPQHF.

The chain combines TRBV14 with TRBJ1-1; TRBD1 matches at 12 bases. The V and J ends lost 5 bases and 9 bases, in that order; junction bases with no gene match: 13. Germline values: CDR1 SGHDN, CDR2 FVKESK. The CDR3 spans 16 residues. The CDR3 spells CASSSIRDRGLGKAFF. CDR3 nucleotides: TGTGCCAGCAGCTCCATAAGGGACAGGGGGCTAGGTAAAGCTTTCTTT.

V is TRBV6-5 and J is TRBJ1-2; D is possibly TRBD1 (6 bases). This CDR3 spans 13 amino acids. The V gene's germline CDR1 is MNHEY and CDR2 SVGAGI. The germline V and J ends were trimmed by 3 bases and 6 bases, with 11 bases remaining between them. The CDR3 loop is CASSYGTGNGYTF. CDR3 DNA: TGTGCCAGCAGTTATGGTACAGGGAATGGCTACACCTTC.

In the case of this clone: Other nucleotide sequences in the sample specify the same CDR3. The chain employs TRBV7-8 and TRBJ2-1; D remains unclear. This CDR3 has 14 amino acids. Germline V CDR1 and CDR2: SGHVS, FQNEAQ. The V end lost 1 base, the J end lost 0 bases, and 4 bases lay between the germline ends. The DNA for the CDR3 is TGTGCCAGCAGCTTAGGGGGCTCCTACAATGAGCAGTTCTTC. This sequence encodes CASSLGGSYNEQFF.

The chain links TRBV2 to TRBJ1-5; a weak D match, TRBD1 (6 bases). This CDR3 spans 15 amino acids. V dropped 6 bases and J dropped 7 bases, with 19 bases sitting between them. Germline V gives CDR1 SNHLY, CDR2 FYNNEI. The CDR3 reads CASSEGHLEGQPQHF. CDR3 sequence (DNA): TGTGCCAGCAGCGAGGGACACCTGGAAGGGCAGCCCCAGCATTTT.

The J gene is TRBJ2-7, the V gene TRBV11-2, with TRBD2 matching 8 bases. Germline V gene data show CDR1 as SGHAT and CDR2 as FQNNGV. The trim removed 4 bases at V and 4 bases at J, leaving 12 bases unmatched. This CDR3 spans 16 amino acids. The CDR3 loop reads CASSSSPGTRRYEQYF. CDR3 nucleotide sequence: TGTGCCAGCAGCTCCTCACCTGGGACTAGAAGATACGAGCAGTACTTC.

This clone has just one count. A read error may account for a junction end that differs from germline. V and J are TRBV15 and TRBJ2-1; D call uncertain. Germline-derived CDR1 and CDR2 are LNHNV and YYDKDF (reference sequence). The CDR3 contains 11 residues. CDR3 nucleotide sequence: TGTGCCACCAGCGGAGAGAATGAGCAGTTCTTC. Amino acid sequence: CATSGENEQFF.

The chain is built from TRBV11-3 and TRBJ2-1; D uncertain. The ends were cut back, 5 bases at V and 0 bases at J, with 14 bases in the middle. CDR1 is SGHNT, CDR2 YENEEA, per germline. The CDR3 contains 16 residues. This chain's CDR3 is CASSPYSPSSYNEQFF. The CDR3 DNA sequence: TGTGCCAGCAGCCCCTATAGCCCAAGCTCCTACAATGAGCAGTTCTTC.

In nucleotides, the CDR3 is TGTGCCAGCAGCGGCTACCGGGACAGACCGACGGGATATGGCTACACCTTC. Protein product: CASSGYRDRPTGYGYTF. This rearrangement joins TRBV9 to TRBJ1-2; TRBD1 agrees at 7 bases. The CDR3 spans 17 residues. Germline CDR1 SGDLS, CDR2 YYNGEE. With 3 bases clipped from V and 5 bases from J, the junction kept 16 bases outside the gene matches.

The rearrangement links TRBV19 to TRBJ2-7, with 11 bases aligning to TRBD2. V dropped 0 bases and J dropped 6; count of bases not matched to a gene: 4. This CDR3 has 15 amino acids. The germline V gene has CDR1 LNHDA and CDR2 SQIVND (reference sequence). CDR3 sequence reads: CASSIELAGVGEQYF. CDR3 coding DNA: TGTGCCAGTAGTATAGAACTAGCGGGAGTGGGCGAGCAGTACTTC.

This clone has more than one count but fewer than ten. This chain connects TRBV4-1 to TRBJ2-1; 16 nucleotides agree with TRBD2. The CDR3 contains 16 residues. Unmatched junction bases numbered 1, after V lost 3 bases and J lost 5 bases. The germline CDR1 and CDR2 sequences are MGHRA and YSYEKL. The CDR3 DNA is TGCGCCAGCAGCCACGGGACTAGCGGGAGGGACAATGAGCAGTTCTTC. Protein product: CASSHGTSGRDNEQFF.

The chain uses TRBV30 and TRBJ2-5, with a weak D call TRBD1 (5 bases). V lost 2 bases, J lost 5 bases, and 12 bases lay in between. This CDR3 has 13 residues. Per the germline V gene, CDR1 is GTSNPN and CDR2 is SVGIG (reference sequence). The CDR3 region has the DNA TGTGCCTGGAGTCAGGGTGTGGCGGAGACCCAGTACTTC. Translated: CAWSQGVAETQYF.

The chain combines TRBV15 with TRBJ2-7, with TRBD2 as a possible D gene (6 bases). Trimming shortened V by 1 base and J by 5 bases, and 24 bases separated the two germline ends. Looked up from germline, CDR1 is LNHNV and CDR2 is YYDKDF (reference sequence). This CDR3 has 18 amino acids. CDR3 coding DNA: TGTGCCACCAGCAGAGGTTATGGAAGAGCGGGTGACAACAACGAGCAGTACTTC. It encodes CATSRGYGRAGDNNEQYF. The full variable domain, completed using reference TRBV15 and TRBJ2-7, is DAMVIQNPRYQVTQFGKPVTLSCSQTLNHNVMYWYQQKSSQAPKLLFHYYDKDFNNEADTPDNFQSRRPNTSFCFLDIRSPGLGDTAMYLCATSRGYGRAGDNNEQYFGPGTRLTVT.

V usage is TRBV2 and J usage is TRBJ2-7; 7 bases fit TRBD2. Germline values: CDR1 SNHLY, CDR2 FYNNEI. The CDR3 runs to 14 residues. Trimming cost V 5 bases and J 6 bases; bases outside gene matches: 10. The CDR3 sequence: CASSRLAQRSEQYF. In nucleotides, the CDR3 is TGTGCCAGCAGTAGACTAGCCCAGCGGTCCGAGCAGTACTTC.

The chain links TRBV27 to TRBJ2-7; no clear D. Germline loops: CDR1 MNHEY, CDR2 SMNVEV (reference sequence). The germline V and J ends were trimmed by 0 bases and 4 bases, with 10 bases remaining between them. The CDR3 has 14 amino acids. For the CDR3, the DNA is TGTGCCAGCAGTTTATCCTACGAAGGGTACGAGCAGTACTTC. Its translation: CASSLSYEGYEQYF.

The CDR3: CATSRGGGVEAFF. The CDR3 region has the DNA TGTGCCACCAGCAGAGGGGGAGGGGTTGAAGCTTTCTTT. The gene calls are TRBV15 and TRBJ1-1; tentative D call: TRBD1 (5 bases). V lost 1 base and J 7 bases, leaving 10 bases between the germline ends. Germline V gene data show CDR1 as LNHNV and CDR2 as YYDKDF (reference sequence). This CDR3 comprises 13 residues.

Comments on this clone: The sample carries other DNA sequences with the same CDR3. V is TRBV30 and J is TRBJ1-5, with 9 bases matching TRBD1. The CDR3 is 13 residues long. Germline loops: CDR1 GTSNPN, CDR2 SVGIG (reference sequence). The trim removed 3 bases at V and 4 bases at J, leaving 1 base unmatched. The CDR3 DNA reads TGTGCCTGGAGCGGACAGGGGAATCAGCCCCAGCATTTT. Its translation is CAWSGQGNQPQHF.

This rearrangement joins TRBV14 to TRBJ2-3; TRBD2 matches at 7 bases. The CDR3 is made up of 16 amino acids. V lost 5 bases, J lost 1 base, and 9 bases stayed unmatched. Germline V CDR1 and CDR2: SGHDN, FVKESK. The CDR3 DNA follows: TGTGCCAGCAGCTACCTGCTAGCGGCCGGCACAGATACGCAGTATTTT. Its translation is CASSYLLAAGTDTQYF.

The J gene is TRBJ1-1, the V gene TRBV28; no clear D gene. In germline, CDR1 is MDHEN, CDR2 SYDVKM. The CDR3 has 11 amino acids. V lost 6 bases, J lost 2 bases, and 4 bases lay in between. CDR3 nucleotide sequence: TGTGCCAGCAGAATTAACACTGAAGCTTTCTTT. Its protein product is CASRINTEAFF.

This chain links TRBV13 with TRBJ2-7; 9 bases line up with TRBD1. Germline V gives CDR1 PRHDT, CDR2 FYEKMQ (reference sequence). The junction had 8 bases not matched to a gene; V was cut back by 4 bases and J by 7 bases. This CDR3 has 14 residues. The CDR3 DNA is TGTGCCAGCAGCTGGGGACAGGGAAACACAGAGCAGTACTTC. Amino acid sequence: CASSWGQGNTEQYF.

This clone was seen a single time. CDR3 protein: CAWSDVGTGHYEQYF. Here the CDR3 DNA reads TGTGCCTGGAGTGATGTCGGGACAGGCCACTACGAGCAGTACTTC. This chain joins TRBV30 and TRBJ2-7, with 8 bases matching TRBD1. Germline V CDR1 and CDR2: GTSNPN, SVGIG (reference sequence). The CDR3 is 15 amino acids. The V and J ends lost 1 base and 3 bases, in that order; junction bases with no gene match: 8.

The V gene is TRBV28, the J gene TRBJ2-7, with D perhaps assigned TRBD1 or TRBD2 (5 bases each). The CDR3 totals 14 residues. V was shortened by 1 base and J by 7 bases, with 14 bases between the two germline ends. The V gene's germline CDR1 is MDHEN and CDR2 SYDVKM. The DNA of the CDR3 is TGTGCCAGCAGTTTATTTTTAGGGACCTGGGAGCAGTACTTC. It yields the protein CASSLFLGTWEQYF.

As for this clone: The junction departs from the called germline gene at one end, perhaps through a read error. The genes are TRBV25-1 and TRBJ2-5; 8 nucleotides line up with TRBD1. Looked up from germline, CDR1 is MGHDK and CDR2 is SYGVNS. The CDR3 contains 16 residues. CDR3 amino acids: CEKDREHECPRETQYF. For the CDR3, the DNA is TGCGAAAAGGACAGGGAACACGAGTGCCCCAGGGAGACCCAGTACTTC.

This chain connects TRBV6-1 to TRBJ2-1, with D uncertain. The V and J ends lost 7 bases and 10 bases respectively, with 20 bases between them. This CDR3 is 14 amino acids long. CDR1 is MNHNS, CDR2 SASEGT, per germline. The CDR3 DNA reads as TGTGCCAGCACCGACCTGGGCGGACGACGGGAGCAGTTCTTC. Translation: CASTDLGGRREQFF.

The CDR3 loop reads CASSQEIYTGELFF. The DNA for the CDR3 is TGCGCCAGCAGCCAAGAGATCTACACCGGGGAGCTGTTTTTT. The chain employs TRBV4-3 and TRBJ2-2; D gene ambiguous. The length of the CDR3 is 14 residues. Germline CDR1 reads LGHNA; CDR2 reads YSLEER. V lost 0 bases to trimming and J lost 3 bases, with 5 bases between them.